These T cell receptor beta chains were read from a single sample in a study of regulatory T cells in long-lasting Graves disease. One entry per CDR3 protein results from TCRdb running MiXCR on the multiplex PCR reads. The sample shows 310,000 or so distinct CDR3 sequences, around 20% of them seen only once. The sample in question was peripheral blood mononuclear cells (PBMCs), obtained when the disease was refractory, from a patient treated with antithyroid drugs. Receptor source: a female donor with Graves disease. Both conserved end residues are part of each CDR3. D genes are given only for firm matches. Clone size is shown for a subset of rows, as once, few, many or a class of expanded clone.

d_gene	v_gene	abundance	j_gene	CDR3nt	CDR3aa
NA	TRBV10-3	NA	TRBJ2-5	TGTGCCATCAGTGATCGACAGGACACCCCCCAGTACTTC	CAISDRQDTPQYF
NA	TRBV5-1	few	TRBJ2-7	TGCGCCAGCAGCTTGGAAGGGGCCCCCCACGAGCAGTACTTC	CASSLEGAPHEQYF
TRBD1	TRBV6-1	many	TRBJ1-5	TGTGCCAGCAGCCGACAGGGGGGCAATCAGCCCCAGCATTTT	CASSRQGGNQPQHF
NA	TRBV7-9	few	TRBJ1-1	TGTGCCAGCAGCTTCTCGACAGCCGGAAGGACTGAAGCTTTCTTT	CASSFSTAGRTEAFF
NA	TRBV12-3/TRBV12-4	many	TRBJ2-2	TGTGCCAGCAGTGGGGGGTGGCGGGACCCAACCGGGGAGCTGTTTTTT	CASSGGWRDPTGELFF
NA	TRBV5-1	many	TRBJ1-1	TGCGCCAGCAGCTTGGAGACGCCAAACACTGAAGCTTTCTTT	CASSLETPNTEAFF
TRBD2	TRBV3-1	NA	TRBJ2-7	TGTGCCAGCAGCCCGGGGGGTATTTCCTACGAGCAGTACTTC	CASSPGGISYEQYF
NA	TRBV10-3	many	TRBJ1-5	TGTGCCATCAGTGAGACAGGGTTGGGGAATCAGCCCCAGCATTTT	CAISETGLGNQPQHF
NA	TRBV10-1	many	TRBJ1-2	TGCGCCAGCAGTCCCGGGTCCTCCCAAGCGGGCTACACCTTC	CASSPGSSQAGYTF
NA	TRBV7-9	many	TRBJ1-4	TGTGCCAGCAGCTTAGGGTACAGGGATGCAACTAATGAAAAACTGTTTTTT	CASSLGYRDATNEKLFF
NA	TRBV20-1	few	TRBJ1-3	TGCAGTGCTAGTGTTTTGGGGTTTGAGGGAAACACCATATATTTT	CSASVLGFEGNTIYF
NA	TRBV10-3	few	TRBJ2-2	TGTGCCATCAGTGACGCCAGCACCGGGGAGCTGTTTTTT	CAISDASTGELFF
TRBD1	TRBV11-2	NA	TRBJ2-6	TGTGCCAGCAGCTCGACGATGAGGGGACAGGGGGCGCGTGGGGCCAACGTCCCGACTTTC	CASSSTMRGQGARGANVPTF
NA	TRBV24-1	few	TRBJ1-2	TGTGCCACCAGTGACCCTTCGGACAGCTATGGCTACACCTTC	CATSDPSDSYGYTF
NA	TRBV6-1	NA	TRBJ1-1	TGTGCCAGCAGGCGGTTTGGGTCCAACACTGAAGCTTTCTTT	CASRRFGSNTEAFF
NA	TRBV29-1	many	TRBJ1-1	TGCAGCGTTGTCTGGGTGAACACTGAAGCTTTCTTT	CSVVWVNTEAFF
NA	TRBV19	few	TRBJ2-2	TGTGCCAGTAGTATAGCCGGGGAGCTGTTTTTT	CASSIAGELFF
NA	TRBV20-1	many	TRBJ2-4	TGCAGTGCTAGATCGACTAACACCATTCAGTACTTC	CSARSTNTIQYF
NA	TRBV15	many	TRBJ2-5	TGTGCCACCAGCAGAGTGTTGGGCGGCAAAGAGACCCAGTACTTC	CATSRVLGGKETQYF
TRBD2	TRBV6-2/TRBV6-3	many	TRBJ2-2	TGTGCCAGCAGTTACCCACTAGCGGGAGGCACCGGGGAGCTGTTTTTT	CASSYPLAGGTGELFF
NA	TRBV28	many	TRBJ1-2	TGTGCCAGCAGTCTCCCGACAGCCTTCTATGGCTACACCTTC	CASSLPTAFYGYTF
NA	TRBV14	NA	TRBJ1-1	TGTGCCAGCAGCCAACAGTTGAACACTGAAGCTTTCTTT	CASSQQLNTEAFF
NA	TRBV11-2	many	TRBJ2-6	TGTGCCAGCTCCCCGGACTCTGGGGCCAACGTCCTGACTTTC	CASSPDSGANVLTF
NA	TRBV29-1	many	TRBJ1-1	TGCAGCGTTGAAAAACAGATGAACACTGAAGCTTTCTTT	CSVEKQMNTEAFF
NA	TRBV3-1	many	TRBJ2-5	TGTGCCAGCAGCCAAGATCTTGGGAGCTCGGAGACCCAGTACTTC	CASSQDLGSSETQYF
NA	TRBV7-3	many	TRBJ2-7	TGTGCCAGCAGCCTCGGTGGAGAATCCTACGAGCAGTACTTC	CASSLGGESYEQYF
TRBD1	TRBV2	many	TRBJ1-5	TGTGCCAGTGGTGGGACAGGGGGTCAGCCCCAGCATTTT	CASGGTGGQPQHF
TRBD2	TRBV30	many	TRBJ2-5	TGTGCCTGGAGTCGGGAGGTAGCGGCCCAAGAGACCCAGTACTTC	CAWSREVAAQETQYF
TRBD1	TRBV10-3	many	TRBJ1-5	TGTGCCATCAGTGATTCGGACAGGGCTCAGCCCCAGCATTTT	CAISDSDRAQPQHF
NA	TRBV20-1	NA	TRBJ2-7	TGCAGTGCCAGGGACATTTCCTACGAGCAGTACTTC	CSARDISYEQYF
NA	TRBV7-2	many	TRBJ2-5	TGTGCCAGCAGCTTGGGACCTAGGCTCTCATTC	CASSLGPRLSF
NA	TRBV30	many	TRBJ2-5	TGTGCCTGGAGTGTACAGGGCCAGACCCAGTACTTC	CAWSVQGQTQYF
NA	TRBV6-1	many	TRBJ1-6	TGTGCCAGCAGTGAACAGAGCTCCTATAATTCACCCCTCCACTTT	CASSEQSSYNSPLHF
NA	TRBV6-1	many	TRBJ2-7	TGTGCCAGCAGGGCGGACTCCTACGAGCAGTACTTC	CASRADSYEQYF
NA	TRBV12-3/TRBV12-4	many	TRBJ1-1	TGTGCCAGCGGATTCAAACAGGGATTTAAGGGCACTGAAGCTTTCTTT	CASGFKQGFKGTEAFF
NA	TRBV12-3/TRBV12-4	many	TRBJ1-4	TGTGCCAGCAGTTTAAGGCCGGGGAAAGAGGTTGAAAAACTGTTTTTT	CASSLRPGKEVEKLFF
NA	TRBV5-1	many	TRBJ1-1	TGCGCCAGCGCCTTGGGGAGCACTGAAGCTTTCTTT	CASALGSTEAFF
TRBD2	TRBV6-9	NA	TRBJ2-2	TGTGCCAGCAGTTACGGGTCTAGCGGGGGCAAAAAAACCGGGGAGCTGTTTTTT	CASSYGSSGGKKTGELFF
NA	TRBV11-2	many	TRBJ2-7	TGTGCCAGCAGCACGGTTATGGGGTCCTACGAGCAGTACTTC	CASSTVMGSYEQYF
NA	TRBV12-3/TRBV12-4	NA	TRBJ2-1	TGTGCCAGCAGTTTAATGACAGGACCCACCTACAATGAGCAGTTCTTC	CASSLMTGPTYNEQFF
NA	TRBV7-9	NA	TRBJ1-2	TGTGCCAGCAGCCAAGGATCGGACCTCTATGGCTACACCTTC	CASSQGSDLYGYTF
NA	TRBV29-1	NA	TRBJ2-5	TGCAGCGTAGCTAGTAGGGAGACCCAGTACTTC	CSVASRETQYF
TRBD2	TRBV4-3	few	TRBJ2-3	TGCGCCAGCAGCCCTCCTAGCGGGGGGGCCGGAGCAGATACGCAGTATTTT	CASSPPSGGAGADTQYF
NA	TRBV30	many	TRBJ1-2	TGTGCCTGGAGTGCCCCCCCCTATGGCTACACCTTC	CAWSAPPYGYTF